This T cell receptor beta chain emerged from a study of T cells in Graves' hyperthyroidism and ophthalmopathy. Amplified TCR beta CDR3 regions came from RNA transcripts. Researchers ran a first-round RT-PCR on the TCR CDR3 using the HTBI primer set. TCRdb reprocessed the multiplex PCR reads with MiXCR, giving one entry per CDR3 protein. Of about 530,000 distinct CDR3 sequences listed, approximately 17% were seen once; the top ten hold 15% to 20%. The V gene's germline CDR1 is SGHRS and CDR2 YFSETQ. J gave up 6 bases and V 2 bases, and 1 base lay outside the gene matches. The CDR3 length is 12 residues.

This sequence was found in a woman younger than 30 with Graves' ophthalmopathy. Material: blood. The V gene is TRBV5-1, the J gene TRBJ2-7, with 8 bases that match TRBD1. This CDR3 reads CASSFDRGEQYF. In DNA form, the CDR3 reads TGCGCCAGCAGCTTTGACAGGGGCGAGCAGTACTTC.